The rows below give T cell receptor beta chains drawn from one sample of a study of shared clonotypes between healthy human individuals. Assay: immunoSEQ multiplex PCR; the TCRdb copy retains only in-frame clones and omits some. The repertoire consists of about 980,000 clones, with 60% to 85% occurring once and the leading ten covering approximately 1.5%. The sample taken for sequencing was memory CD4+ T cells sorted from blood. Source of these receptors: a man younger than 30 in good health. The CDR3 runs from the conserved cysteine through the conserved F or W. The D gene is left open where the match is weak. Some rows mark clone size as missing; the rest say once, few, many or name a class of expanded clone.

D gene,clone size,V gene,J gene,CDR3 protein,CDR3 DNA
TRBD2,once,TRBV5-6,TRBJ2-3,CASSLRRGGGTDTQYF,TGTGCCAGCAGCTTGAGACGGGGGGGAGGCACAGATACGCAGTATTTT
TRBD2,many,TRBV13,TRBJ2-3,CASSLVTTSGRATGSDTQYF,TGTGCCAGCAGCTTAGTAACGACTAGCGGGAGGGCCACGGGGTCAGATACGCAGTATTTT
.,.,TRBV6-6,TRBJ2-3,CASSRRTDTQYF,TGTGCCAGCAGTCGTCGGACAGATACGCAGTATTTT
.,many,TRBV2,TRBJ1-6,CASSEYGASPLHF,TGTGCCAGCAGTGAATATGGAGCTTCACCCCTCCACTTT
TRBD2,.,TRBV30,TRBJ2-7,CAWSDPRLAGPPEQYF,TGTGCCTGGAGTGATCCACGACTAGCGGGGCCCCCTGAGCAGTACTTC
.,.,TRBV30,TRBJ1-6,CAWSGGALNSPLHF,TGTGCCTGGAGTGGGGGGGCCTTAAATTCACCCCTCCACTTT
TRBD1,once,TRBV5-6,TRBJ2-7,CASSLGQGRYEQYF,TGTGCCAGCAGCTTGGGACAGGGCCGCTACGAGCAGTACTTC
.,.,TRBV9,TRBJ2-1,CASSVTTSSHEQFF,TGTGCCAGCAGCGTAACTACTAGCTCACATGAGCAGTTCTTC
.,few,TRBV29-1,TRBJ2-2,CSAGRIGTGELFF,TGCAGCGCCGGAAGGATTGGAACCGGGGAGCTGTTTTTT
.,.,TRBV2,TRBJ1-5,CASSEREGAGQPQHF,TGTGCCAGCAGTGAACGGGAAGGGGCAGGTCAGCCCCAGCATTTT
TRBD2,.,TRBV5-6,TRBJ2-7,CASSLLLAGYYEQYF,TGTGCCAGCAGCTTGTTGCTAGCGGGGTACTACGAGCAGTACTTC
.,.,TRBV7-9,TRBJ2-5,CASSIGFLETQYF,TGTGCCAGCAGCATAGGGTTTTTGGAGACCCAGTACTTC
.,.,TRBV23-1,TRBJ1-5,CASSPPLLHQPQHF,TGCGCCAGCAGTCCACCCCTACTTCATCAGCCCCAGCATTTT
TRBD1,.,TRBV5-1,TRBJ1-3,CASSLDRGPGNTIYF,TGCGCCAGCAGCTTGGACAGGGGGCCAGGAAACACCATATATTTT
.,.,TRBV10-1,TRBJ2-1,CASSESKLGSYNEQFF,TGCGCCAGCAGTGAGTCTAAGCTGGGCTCCTACAATGAGCAGTTCTTC
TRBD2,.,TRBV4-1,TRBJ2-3,CASSPVGASGGTKLSTDTQYF,TGCGCCAGCAGCCCCGTGGGAGCTAGCGGGGGCACCAAGCTTAGCACAGATACGCAGTATTTT
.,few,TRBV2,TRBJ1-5,CASSEAGKDQPQHF,TGTGCCAGCAGTGAAGCGGGGAAGGATCAGCCCCAGCATTTT
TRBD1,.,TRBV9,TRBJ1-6,CASSVEGQMNSPLHF,TGTGCCAGCAGCGTAGAGGGACAGATGAATTCACCCCTCCACTTT
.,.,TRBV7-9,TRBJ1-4,CASSRPRGGEKLFF,TGTGCCAGCAGCCGACCCCGAGGGGGAGAAAAACTGTTTTTT
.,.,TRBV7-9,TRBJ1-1,CASSPGFTEAFF,TGTGCCAGCAGCCCGGGGTTCACTGAAGCTTTCTTT
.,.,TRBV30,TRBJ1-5,CAWSEDAGGNQPQHF,TGTGCCTGGAGCGAGGACGCGGGTGGGAATCAGCCCCAGCATTTT
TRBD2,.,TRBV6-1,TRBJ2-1,CASSLLAGINEQFF,TGTGCCAGCAGTCTCCTAGCGGGGATAAATGAGCAGTTCTTC
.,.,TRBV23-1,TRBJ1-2,CASTTVSSPRGYGYTF,TGCGCCAGCACCACTGTGTCCTCACCTCGGGGATATGGCTACACCTTC
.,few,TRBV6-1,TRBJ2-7,CASSELGRRDEQYF,TGTGCCAGCAGTGAATTGGGACGGCGGGACGAGCAGTACTTC
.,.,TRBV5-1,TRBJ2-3,CASSPGTSRTDTQYF,TGCGCCAGCAGCCCAGGAACTAGCCGGACAGATACGCAGTATTTT
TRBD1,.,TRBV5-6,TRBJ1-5,CASSFKGQGGNQPQHF,TGTGCCAGCAGCTTTAAGGGACAGGGAGGGAATCAGCCCCAGCATTTT
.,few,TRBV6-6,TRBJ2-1,CASSRDSANEQFF,TGTGCCAGCAGCCGGGACTCCGCAAATGAGCAGTTCTTC
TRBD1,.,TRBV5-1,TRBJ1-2,CASSVGTGGGYTF,TGCGCCAGCAGCGTAGGGACAGGGGGTGGCTACACCTTC
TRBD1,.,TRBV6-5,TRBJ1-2,CASSYGQGAFGYTF,TGTGCCAGCAGTTACGGGCAGGGGGCATTTGGCTACACCTTC
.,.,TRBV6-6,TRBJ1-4,CASSYPFGGGAEKLFF,TGTGCCAGCAGTTACCCCTTCGGGGGGGGAGCTGAAAAACTGTTTTTT
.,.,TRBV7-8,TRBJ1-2,CASSPNPSSGFYGYTF,TGTGCCAGCAGCCCAAACCCGTCCTCAGGGTTCTATGGCTACACCTTC
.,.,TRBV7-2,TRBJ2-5,CASSLDGEEGWTQYF,TGTGCCAGCAGCTTAGACGGGGAAGAGGGTTGGACCCAGTACTTC
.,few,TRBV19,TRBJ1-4,CASSISRRGIGTNEKLFF,TGTGCCAGTAGTATATCCCGGAGGGGCATTGGGACTAATGAAAAACTGTTTTTT
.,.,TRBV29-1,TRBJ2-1,CSAGEGRGEQFF,TGCAGCGCCGGCGAGGGGCGGGGTGAGCAGTTCTTC
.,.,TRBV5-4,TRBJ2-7,CASSRARPPSSYEQYF,TGTGCCAGCAGCCGGGCCAGACCTCCCTCCTCCTACGAGCAGTACTTC
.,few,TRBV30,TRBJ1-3,CSSRWAGNTIYF,TGTAGCAGCCGATGGGCTGGAAACACCATATATTTT
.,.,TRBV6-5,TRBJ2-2,CASSAQSTGELFF,TGTGCCAGCAGTGCCCAGAGCACCGGGGAGCTGTTTTTT
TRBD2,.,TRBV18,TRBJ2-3,CASSRTAGDLTDTQYF,TGTGCCAGCTCCAGAACAGCGGGAGACCTCACAGATACGCAGTATTTT
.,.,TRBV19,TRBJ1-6,CASHTPPGSPLHF,TGTGCCAGTCATACTCCCCCGGGGTCACCCCTCCACTTT
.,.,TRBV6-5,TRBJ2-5,CASSGGLRDTQYF,TGTGCCAGCAGTGGAGGACTAAGAGATACCCAGTACTTC
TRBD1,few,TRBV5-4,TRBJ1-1,CASSATGGTEAFF,TGTGCCAGCAGCGCCACAGGGGGCACTGAAGCTTTCTTT
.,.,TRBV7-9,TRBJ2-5,CASSPPEYQETQYF,TGTGCCAGCAGCCCTCCCGAGTACCAAGAGACCCAGTACTTC
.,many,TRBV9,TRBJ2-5,CASSVGLQETQYF,TGTGCCAGCAGCGTAGGGCTCCAAGAGACCCAGTACTTC
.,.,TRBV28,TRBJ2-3,CASSFGSSGADTQYF,TGTGCCAGCAGTTTCGGCTCATCTGGGGCAGATACGCAGTATTTT
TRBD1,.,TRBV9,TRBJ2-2,CASSARAGQGIRNTGELFF,TGTGCCAGCAGCGCCCGGGCCGGACAGGGAATTCGGAACACCGGGGAGCTGTTTTTT
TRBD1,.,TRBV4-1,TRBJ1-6,CASSSRDRVDSPLHF,TGCGCCAGCAGCTCCCGGGACAGGGTAGATTCACCCCTCCACTTT
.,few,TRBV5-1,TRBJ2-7,CASSLGSAPSSYEQYF,TGCGCCAGCAGCTTGGGCTCGGCTCCTAGCTCCTACGAGCAGTACTTC
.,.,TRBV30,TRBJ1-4,CAWGLRATNEKLFF,TGTGCCTGGGGCCTCCGTGCGACTAATGAAAAACTGTTTTTT
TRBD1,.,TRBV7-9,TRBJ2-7,CASSSLGGDEQYF,TGTGCCAGCAGCTCACTAGGGGGCGACGAGCAGTACTTC
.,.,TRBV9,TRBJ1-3,CASSVERGNTIYF,TGTGCCAGCAGCGTAGAACGGGGAAACACCATATATTTT
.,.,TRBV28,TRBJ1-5,CASSPLGRVAGEPQHF,TGTGCCAGCAGTCCCCTGGGCAGGGTTGCGGGGGAGCCCCAGCATTTT
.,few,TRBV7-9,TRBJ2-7,CASSPMGGEQYF,TGTGCCAGCAGCCCAATGGGCGGGGAGCAGTACTTC
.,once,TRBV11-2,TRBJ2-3,CASSLGPDSLTDTQYF,TGTGCCAGCAGCTTAGGCCCCGACAGTCTCACAGATACGCAGTATTTT